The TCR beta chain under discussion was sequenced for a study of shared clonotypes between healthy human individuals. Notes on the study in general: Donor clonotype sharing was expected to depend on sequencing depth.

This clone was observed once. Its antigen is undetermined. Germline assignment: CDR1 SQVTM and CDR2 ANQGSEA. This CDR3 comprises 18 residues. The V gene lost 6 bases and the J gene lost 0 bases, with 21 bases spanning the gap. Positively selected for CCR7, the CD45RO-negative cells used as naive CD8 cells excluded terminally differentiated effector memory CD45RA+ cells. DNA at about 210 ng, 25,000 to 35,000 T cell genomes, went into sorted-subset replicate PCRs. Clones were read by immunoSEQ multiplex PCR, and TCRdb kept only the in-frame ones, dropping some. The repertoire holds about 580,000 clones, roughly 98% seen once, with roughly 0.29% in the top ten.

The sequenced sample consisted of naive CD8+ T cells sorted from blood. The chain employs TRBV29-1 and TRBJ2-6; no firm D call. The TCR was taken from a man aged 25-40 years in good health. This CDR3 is CSVYTGRLSGSGANVLTF. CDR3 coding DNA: TGCAGCGTCTACACTGGACGTTTGTCGGGCTCTGGGGCCAACGTCCTGACTTTC.